The source of this T cell receptor beta chain is a study of T cells after yellow fever vaccination. Whole-study results and caveats: A small proportion of clonotypes was detected in both the CD4 and CD8 compartments. FACS-sorted repertoires might harbor abundant contaminating clonotypes from the bulk population.

The TCR cDNA carried a universal primer site and UMIs from 5'RACE template switching. MiXCR, applied by TCRdb to the 5' RACE reads, yields one record per CDR3 protein. Found here are around 200,000 distinct CDR3 sequences, about 10% of them singletons; the top ten hold 30% to 45%. About this clonotype: Its antigen is not identified.

The CDR3 has 15 amino acids. With 6 bases removed from V and 3 bases from J, the gap between germline ends came to 19 bases. CDR1 is SQVTM and CDR2 is ANQGSEA in the germline V gene. The receptor was derived from a man aged 18 to 29 who received the YFV17D yellow fever vaccine. The sequencing used CD8+ T cells sorted from PBMCs, collected 15 days after the yellow fever booster vaccination. This chain links TRBV29-1 with TRBJ2-3; D gene ambiguous. The CDR3 reads CSVDTRQEQTDTQYF. CDR3 DNA: TGCAGCGTCGACACGAGACAAGAACAAACAGATACGCAGTATTTT.